In its sample, the clone carrying this TCR beta chain was seen many times. This entry comes from a study of T cells in Graves' hyperthyroidism and ophthalmopathy. V dropped 5 bases and J dropped 6; count of bases not matched to a gene: 4. Per the germline V gene, CDR1 is SGHNT and CDR2 is YYREEE (reference sequence). The CDR3 runs 15 residues. Amplification targeted TCR beta CDR3 regions from RNA transcripts. Carried out on the TCR CDR3, a first-round RT-PCR used the HTBI primer set. TCRdb called the multiplex PCR reads again in MiXCR, with one record for every CDR3 protein. The sample contains 200,000 to 300,000 distinct CDR3 sequences, about 17% of which appear only once. Based on clinical symptoms, serum thyroxine and TRAb, thyroid ultrasound and orbital computed tomography, diagnoses were reached.

V is TRBV5-4 and J is TRBJ2-2; 13 positions agree with TRBD2. Sample: blood. The sequence came from a woman aged 18-30 years with Graves' ophthalmopathy. CDR3 amino acids: CASRGGLAGPGELFF. CDR3 coding DNA: TGTGCCAGCAGGGGGGGACTAGCGGGACCCGGGGAGCTGTTTTTT.